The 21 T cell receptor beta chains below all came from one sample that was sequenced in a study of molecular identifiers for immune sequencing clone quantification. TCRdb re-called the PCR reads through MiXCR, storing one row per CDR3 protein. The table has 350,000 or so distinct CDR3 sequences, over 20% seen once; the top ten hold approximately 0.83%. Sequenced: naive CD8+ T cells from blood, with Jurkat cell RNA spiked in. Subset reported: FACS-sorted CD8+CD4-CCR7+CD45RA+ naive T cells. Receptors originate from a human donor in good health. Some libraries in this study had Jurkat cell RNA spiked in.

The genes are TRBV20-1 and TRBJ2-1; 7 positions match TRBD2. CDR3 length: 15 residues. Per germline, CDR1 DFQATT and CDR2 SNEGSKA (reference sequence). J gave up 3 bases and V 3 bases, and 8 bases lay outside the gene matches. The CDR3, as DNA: TGCAGTGCTAGGCCTCTAGCGGCGAACTACAATGAGCAGTTCTTC. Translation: CSARPLAANYNEQFF.

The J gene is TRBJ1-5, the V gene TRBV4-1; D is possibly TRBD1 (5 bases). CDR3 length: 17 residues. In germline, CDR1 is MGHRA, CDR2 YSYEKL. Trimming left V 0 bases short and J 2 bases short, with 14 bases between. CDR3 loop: CASSQEFGHGGNQPQHF. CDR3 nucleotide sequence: TGCGCCAGCAGCCAAGAATTCGGACACGGTGGCAATCAGCCCCAGCATTTT.

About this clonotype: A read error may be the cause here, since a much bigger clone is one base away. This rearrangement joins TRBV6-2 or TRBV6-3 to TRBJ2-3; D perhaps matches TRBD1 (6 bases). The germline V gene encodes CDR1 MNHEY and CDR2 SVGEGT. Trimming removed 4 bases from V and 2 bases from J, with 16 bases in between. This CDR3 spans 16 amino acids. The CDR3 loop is CASSCPWGHNTDTQYF. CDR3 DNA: TGTGCCAGCAGTTGCCCTTGGGGACACAACACAGATACGCAGTATTTT.

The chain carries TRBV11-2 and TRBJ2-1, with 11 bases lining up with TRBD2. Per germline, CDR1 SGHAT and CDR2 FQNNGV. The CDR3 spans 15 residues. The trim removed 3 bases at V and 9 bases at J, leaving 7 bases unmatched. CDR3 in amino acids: CASSFRTSGFGEQFF. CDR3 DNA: TGTGCCAGCAGCTTTAGGACTAGCGGGTTTGGTGAGCAGTTCTTC.

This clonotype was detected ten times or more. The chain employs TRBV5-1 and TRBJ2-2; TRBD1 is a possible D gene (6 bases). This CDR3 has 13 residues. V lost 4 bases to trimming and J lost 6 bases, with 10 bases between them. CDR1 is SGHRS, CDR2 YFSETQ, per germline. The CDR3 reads CASSQGHSGELFF. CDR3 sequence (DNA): TGCGCCAGCAGCCAGGGACATTCCGGGGAGCTGTTTTTT.

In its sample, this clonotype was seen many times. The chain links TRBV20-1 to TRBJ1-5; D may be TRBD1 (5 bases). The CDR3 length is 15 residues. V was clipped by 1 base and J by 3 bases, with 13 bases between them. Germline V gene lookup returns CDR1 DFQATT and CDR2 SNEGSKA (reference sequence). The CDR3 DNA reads TGCAGTGCTAGAGCCCCAGACAGCTACAATCAGCCCCAGCATTTT. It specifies CSARAPDSYNQPQHF.

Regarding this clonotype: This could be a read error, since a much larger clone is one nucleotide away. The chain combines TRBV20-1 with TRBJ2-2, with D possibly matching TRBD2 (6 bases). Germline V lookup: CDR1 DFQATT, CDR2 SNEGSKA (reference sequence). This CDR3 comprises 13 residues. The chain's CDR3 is CSARDVETGGLFF. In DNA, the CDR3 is TGCAGTGCTAGAGATGTCGAAACCGGGGGGCTGTTTTTT.

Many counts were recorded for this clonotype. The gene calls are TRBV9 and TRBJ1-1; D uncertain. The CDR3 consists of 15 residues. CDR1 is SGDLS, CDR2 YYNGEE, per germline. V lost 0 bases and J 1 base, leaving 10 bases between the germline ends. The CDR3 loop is CASSVVGVSNTEAFF. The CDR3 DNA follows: TGTGCCAGCAGCGTAGTAGGAGTTTCGAACACTGAAGCTTTCTTT.

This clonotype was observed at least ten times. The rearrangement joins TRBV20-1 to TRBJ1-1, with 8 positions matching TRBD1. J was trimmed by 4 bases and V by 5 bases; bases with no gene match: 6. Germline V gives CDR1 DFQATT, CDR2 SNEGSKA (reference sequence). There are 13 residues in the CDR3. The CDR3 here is CSASDREATEAFF. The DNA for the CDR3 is TGCAGTGCTTCGGACAGGGAGGCCACTGAAGCTTTCTTT.

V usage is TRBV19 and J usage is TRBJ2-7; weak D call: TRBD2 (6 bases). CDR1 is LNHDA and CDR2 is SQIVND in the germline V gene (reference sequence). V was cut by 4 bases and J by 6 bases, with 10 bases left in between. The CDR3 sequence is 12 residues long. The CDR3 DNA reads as TGTGCCAGTAGTACGGGACTTGGCGAGCAGTACTTC. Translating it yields CASSTGLGEQYF.

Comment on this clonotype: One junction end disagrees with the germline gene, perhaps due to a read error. CDR3 nucleotide sequence: TGTGCCAGCTCACTCGCTAGCGGGAGTGTACATTTT. Translated: CASSLASGSVHF. This chain links TRBV18 with TRBJ2-3, with 10 positions matching TRBD2. The CDR3 spans 12 residues. CDR1 KGHSH and CDR2 LQKENI come from the germline V gene.

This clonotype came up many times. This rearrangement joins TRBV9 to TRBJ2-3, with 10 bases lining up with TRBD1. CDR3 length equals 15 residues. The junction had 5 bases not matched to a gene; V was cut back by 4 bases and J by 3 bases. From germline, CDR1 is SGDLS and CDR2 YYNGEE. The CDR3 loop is CASSSGTGVTDTQYF. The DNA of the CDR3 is TGTGCCAGCAGCTCCGGGACAGGGGTAACAGATACGCAGTATTTT. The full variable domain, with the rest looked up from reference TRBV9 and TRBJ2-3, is DSGVTQTPKHLITATGQRVTLRCSPRSGDLSVYWYQQSLDQGLQFLIQYYNGEERAKGNILERFSAQQFPDLHSELNLSSLELGDSALYFCASSSGTGVTDTQYFGPGTRLTVL.

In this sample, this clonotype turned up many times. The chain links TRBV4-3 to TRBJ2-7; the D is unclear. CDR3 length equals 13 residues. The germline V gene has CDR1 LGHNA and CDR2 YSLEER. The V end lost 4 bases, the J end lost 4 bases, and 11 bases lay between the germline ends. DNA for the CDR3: TGCGCCAGCAGCCGGAACCTGGGGTACGAGCAGTACTTC. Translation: CASSRNLGYEQYF.

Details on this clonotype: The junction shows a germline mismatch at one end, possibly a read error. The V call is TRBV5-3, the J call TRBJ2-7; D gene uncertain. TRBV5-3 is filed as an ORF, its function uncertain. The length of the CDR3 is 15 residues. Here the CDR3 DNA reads TGTGCCAGCAGCTTGGTATGGCCGGGCTCCTACGAGCAGTACTTC. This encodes CASSLVWPGSYEQYF.

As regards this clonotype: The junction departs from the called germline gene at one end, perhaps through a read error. The CDR3 loop is CTWSWSGGGLDTQYF. CDR3 nucleotide sequence: TGTACCTGGAGTTGGAGCGGGGGGGGGCTAGATACGCAGTATTTT. The chain is built from TRBV30 and TRBJ2-3, with 10 bases fitting TRBD2. Germline assignment: CDR1 GTSNPN and CDR2 SVGIG (reference sequence). CDR3 length equals 15 residues.

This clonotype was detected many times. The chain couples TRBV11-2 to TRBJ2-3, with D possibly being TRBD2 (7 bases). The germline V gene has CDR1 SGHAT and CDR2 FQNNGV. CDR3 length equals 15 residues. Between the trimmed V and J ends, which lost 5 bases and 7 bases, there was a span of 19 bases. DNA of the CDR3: TGTGCCAGCAGCACAGGATGGGGGGGGCCGTATACGCAGTATTTT. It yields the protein CASSTGWGGPYTQYF.

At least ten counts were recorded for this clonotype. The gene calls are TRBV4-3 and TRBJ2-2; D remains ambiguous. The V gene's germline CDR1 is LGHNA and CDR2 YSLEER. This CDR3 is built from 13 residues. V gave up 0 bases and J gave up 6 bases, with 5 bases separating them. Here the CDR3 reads CASSQDEAGELFF. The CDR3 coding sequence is TGCGCCAGCAGCCAAGATGAGGCCGGGGAGCTGTTTTTT.

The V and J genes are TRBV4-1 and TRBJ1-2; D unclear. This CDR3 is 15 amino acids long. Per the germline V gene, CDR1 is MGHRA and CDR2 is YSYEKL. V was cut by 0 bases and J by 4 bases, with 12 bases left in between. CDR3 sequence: CASSQDSGVGYGYTF. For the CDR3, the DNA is TGCGCCAGCAGCCAAGATAGTGGCGTGGGCTATGGCTACACCTTC.

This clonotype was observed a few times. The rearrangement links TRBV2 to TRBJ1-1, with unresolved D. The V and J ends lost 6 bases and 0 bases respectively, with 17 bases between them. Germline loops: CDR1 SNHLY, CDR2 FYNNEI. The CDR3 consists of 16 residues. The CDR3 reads CASRPQVGALNTEAFF. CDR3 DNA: TGTGCCAGCAGGCCCCAGGTGGGCGCCTTGAACACTGAAGCTTTCTTT.

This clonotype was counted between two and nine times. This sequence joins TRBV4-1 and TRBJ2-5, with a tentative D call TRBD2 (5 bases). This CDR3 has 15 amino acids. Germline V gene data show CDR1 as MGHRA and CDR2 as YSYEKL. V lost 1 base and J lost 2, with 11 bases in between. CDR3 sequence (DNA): TGCGCCAGCAGCCAAGTCGACTACCCGCAAGAGACCCAGTACTTC. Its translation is CASSQVDYPQETQYF.

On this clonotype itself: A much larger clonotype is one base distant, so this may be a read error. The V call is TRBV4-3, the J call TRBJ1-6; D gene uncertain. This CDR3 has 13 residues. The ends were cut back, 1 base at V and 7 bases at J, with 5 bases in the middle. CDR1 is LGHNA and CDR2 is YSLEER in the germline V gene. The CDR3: CASSQGLNSPLHF. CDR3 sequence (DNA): TGCGCCAGCAGCCAAGGACTGAATTCACCCCTCCACTTT.